One sample yielded the 23 T cell receptor beta chains listed below, sequenced in a study of shared clonotypes between healthy human individuals. Produced via immunoSEQ multiplex PCR; TCRdb's table is partial and in-frame only. The table includes 2 million to 2.5 million clones, roughly 90% detected once. The source material was naive CD4+ T cells from PBMCs. Noted subset: CD45RA+ positively selected. Source of these receptors: a young man in good health. Some clones in this sample may be carry-over from other donors' samples.

This chain connects TRBV29-1 to TRBJ1-2, with a possible D match to TRBD1 (5 bases). Per germline, CDR1 SQVTM and CDR2 ANQGSEA. This CDR3 spans 13 amino acids. V was trimmed by 4 bases and J by 11 bases, leaving 20 bases between them. The CDR3 sequence is CSVGPTGGDSYTF. Written as DNA, the CDR3 is TGCAGCGTTGGTCCCACGGGGGGTGATTCGTACACCTTC.

Only one count was recorded for this clone. The chain combines TRBV11-1 with TRBJ2-7; D not resolved. Trimming left V 3 bases short and J 2 bases short, with 8 bases between. The CDR3 runs to 13 residues. Germline V gives CDR1 SGHAT, CDR2 FQDESV (reference sequence). CDR3 DNA: TGTGCCAGCAGCTTCGATGTAACCTACGAGCAGTACTTC. It translates to CASSFDVTYEQYF.

This clone was detected once. This sequence joins TRBV6-5 and TRBJ2-7; 14 nucleotides line up with TRBD2. Germline V lookup: CDR1 MNHEY, CDR2 SVGAGI. J lost 3 bases, V lost 2 bases, and 3 bases had no gene match. This CDR3 contains 16 residues. The CDR3 bases are TGTGCCAGCAGTTACGGGACTAGCGGGGGACACTACGAGCAGTACTTC. Translated: CASSYGTSGGHYEQYF.

V and J are TRBV6-5 and TRBJ2-7; D remains ambiguous. The CDR3 covers 11 residues. Germline CDR1 is MNHEY and CDR2 is SVGAGI. Trimming took 6 bases from V and 4 from J, leaving 7 bases between them. The CDR3 protein is CASRAGYEQYF. The CDR3 region has the DNA TGTGCCAGCAGGGCTGGTTACGAGCAGTACTTC.

The J gene is TRBJ1-2, the V gene TRBV6-5, with TRBD1 matching 11 bases. The length of the CDR3 is 16 residues. The V gene end was trimmed by 0 bases and the J gene end by 4 bases; junction bases not matched to a gene: 4. Looked up from germline, CDR1 is MNHEY and CDR2 is SVGAGI. The CDR3 reads CASSYSRGQGAYGYTF. In nucleotides, the CDR3 is TGTGCCAGCAGTTACTCGCGTGGACAGGGGGCCTATGGCTACACCTTC.

In this sample, this clone turned up once. V usage is TRBV28 and J usage is TRBJ1-1, with a weak D call TRBD1 (5 bases). Deletions cut 6 bases from V and 1 base from J, with 15 bases between. CDR1 and CDR2 from the germline V gene are MDHEN and SYDVKM. This CDR3 contains 15 residues. This chain's CDR3 is CASRSSLGQNTEAFF. CDR3 nucleotides: TGTGCCAGCAGGAGTTCTTTGGGGCAGAACACTGAAGCTTTCTTT.

The V and J genes are TRBV29-1 and TRBJ1-4, with a possible D match to TRBD1 (5 bases). V was shortened by 6 bases and J by 5 bases, with 13 bases between the two germline ends. The germline V gene has CDR1 SQVTM and CDR2 ANQGSEA. This CDR3 has 13 amino acids. The CDR3 spells CSVVRAPNEKLFF. The CDR3, as DNA: TGCAGCGTCGTCAGGGCCCCGAATGAAAAACTGTTTTTT.

The CDR3 DNA reads as TGTGCCAGCAGCGTAGGTTCCCTGCAAGAGACCCAGTACTTC. Protein: CASSVGSLQETQYF. The gene calls are TRBV9 and TRBJ2-5, with no clear D. This CDR3 has 14 residues. Trimming pared 0 bases from V and 2 bases from J, leaving 8 bases between. From germline, CDR1 is SGDLS and CDR2 YYNGEE.

The J gene is TRBJ1-3, the V gene TRBV9; TRBD1 aligns across 8 bases. The V gene end was trimmed by 3 bases and the J gene end by 0 bases; junction bases not matched to a gene: 2. Per germline, CDR1 SGDLS and CDR2 YYNGEE. The CDR3 extends over 15 amino acids. CDR3 sequence reads: CASSAQGASGNTIYF. CDR3 DNA: TGTGCCAGCAGCGCGCAGGGGGCCTCTGGAAACACCATATATTTT. Full variable domain (remainder filled in from reference TRBV9 and TRBJ1-3): DSGVTQTPKHLITATGQRVTLRCSPRSGDLSVYWYQQSLDQGLQFLIQYYNGEERAKGNILERFSAQQFPDLHSELNLSSLELGDSALYFCASSAQGASGNTIYFGEGSWLTVV.

V is TRBV28 and J is TRBJ2-1; 11 positions agree with TRBD2. In germline, CDR1 is MDHEN, CDR2 SYDVKM. The CDR3 is made up of 16 amino acids. V lost 4 bases and J lost 9; bases outside the gene matches: 11. CDR3 bases: TGTGCCAGCAGTTCACAATATAGCGGGAGGGCGGGTGAGCAGTTCTTC. Translated: CASSSQYSGRAGEQFF.

The V call is TRBV9, the J call TRBJ2-1; 12 nucleotides line up with TRBD2. Germline CDR1 reads SGDLS; CDR2 reads YYNGEE. The V gene end was trimmed by 2 bases and the J gene end by 0 bases; junction bases not matched to a gene: 3. This CDR3 has 17 amino acids. CDR3 loop: CASSVTSGRTSYNEQFF. CDR3 coding DNA: TGTGCCAGCAGCGTTACTAGCGGGAGGACCTCCTACAATGAGCAGTTCTTC.

Comments on this clone: Other nucleotide sequences in the sample specify the same CDR3. The chain carries TRBV19 and TRBJ2-3; 8 bases agree with TRBD2. The CDR3 loop spans 15 amino acids. The V gene's germline CDR1 is LNHDA and CDR2 SQIVND (reference sequence). The junction had 4 bases not matched to a gene; V was cut back by 1 base and J by 4 bases. The CDR3 loop reads CASSIGGAGADTQYF. CDR3 sequence (DNA): TGTGCCAGTAGTATAGGGGGAGCGGGGGCAGATACGCAGTATTTT.

The gene calls are TRBV27 and TRBJ2-3; no definite D call. CDR3 length equals 13 residues. The germline gives CDR1 MNHEY, CDR2 SMNVEV (reference sequence). Trimming took 6 bases from V and 2 from J, leaving 9 bases between them. In nucleotides, the CDR3 is TGTGCCAGCAGCTGGTACTACACAGATACGCAGTATTTT. The encoded protein is CASSWYYTDTQYF.

J is TRBJ2-7 and V is TRBV6-5, with 7 bases that match TRBD2. There are 15 residues in the CDR3. Germline V gives CDR1 MNHEY, CDR2 SVGAGI. J lost 2 bases, V lost 3 bases, and 7 bases had no gene match. CDR3 DNA: TGTGCCAGCAGTTATTACTCTAGCGGTGCCTACGAGCAGTACTTC. Residues: CASSYYSSGAYEQYF.

The chain couples TRBV6-1 to TRBJ1-5, with unresolved D. The CDR3 is made up of 13 amino acids. Germline CDR1 MNHNS, CDR2 SASEGT. V was pared by 4 bases and J by 4 bases, with 8 bases between. CDR3 sequence: CASSVQDNQPQHF. CDR3 DNA sequence: TGTGCCAGCAGTGTGCAGGATAATCAGCCCCAGCATTTT.

Details on this clone: Additional DNA sequences in this sample encode the identical CDR3. This chain connects TRBV5-1 to TRBJ2-5, with D unclear. The CDR3 runs 13 residues. CDR1 is SGHRS and CDR2 is YFSETQ in the germline V gene. V was clipped by 2 bases and J by 2 bases, with 7 bases between them. CDR3 amino acids: CASSFGQQETQYF. The CDR3 region has the DNA TGCGCCAGCAGCTTCGGGCAGCAAGAGACCCAGTACTTC.

The rearrangement joins TRBV28 to TRBJ1-4; tentative D call: TRBD1 (5 bases). This CDR3 region has 13 residues. The V gene's germline CDR1 is MDHEN and CDR2 SYDVKM. V was clipped by 10 bases and J by 7 bases, with 16 bases between them. CDR3 sequence: CATGGGWPEKLFF. In DNA, the CDR3 is TGTGCCACCGGGGGGGGATGGCCTGAAAAACTGTTTTTT.

This clone was picked up a small number of times. The CDR3 coding sequence is TGTGCCTGGAACAGGGGAAACATTCAGTACTTC. Translation gives CAWNRGNIQYF. This chain joins TRBV30 and TRBJ2-4; 7 bases map to TRBD1. V dropped 4 bases and J dropped 6; count of bases not matched to a gene: 0. The CDR3 has 11 residues. CDR1 is GTSNPN and CDR2 is SVGIG in the germline V gene (reference sequence).

Details on this clone: At the DNA level, this CDR3 is encoded by other sequences in the same sample as well. The V call is TRBV5-1, the J call TRBJ2-5; no firm D call. V was pared by 0 bases and J by 2 bases, with 11 bases between. The CDR3 has 15 amino acids. Germline V gene lookup returns CDR1 SGHRS and CDR2 YFSETQ. Written as DNA, the CDR3 is TGCGCCAGCAGCTTGGGCGGTGCAGAGCAAGAGACCCAGTACTTC. Amino acid sequence: CASSLGGAEQETQYF.

This CDR3 is CASSVEPHGRGGTEAFF. In DNA, the CDR3 is TGTGCCAGCAGCGTAGAACCCCACGGCAGGGGGGGAACTGAAGCTTTCTTT. This chain links TRBV9 with TRBJ1-1; 7 nucleotides agree with TRBD1. The CDR3 covers 17 residues. Germline CDR1 is SGDLS and CDR2 is YYNGEE. Unmatched junction bases numbered 13, after V lost 0 bases and J lost 5 bases.

This clone was seen a single time. The V and J genes are TRBV7-9 and TRBJ2-1; D is undetermined. Germline V gene data show CDR1 as SEHNR and CDR2 as FQNEAQ (reference sequence). With 7 bases removed from V and 12 bases from J, the gap between germline ends came to 22 bases. This CDR3 spans 14 amino acids. CDR3 DNA: TGTGCCAGCACCGATAGGGCTTCCACTACTGGGCAGTTCTTC. It is translated as CASTDRASTTGQFF. The variable domain in full, with the rest retrieved from reference TRBV7-9 and TRBJ2-1, is DTGVSQNPRHKITKRGQNVTFRCDPISEHNRLYWYRQTLGQGPEFLTYFQNEAQLEKSRLLSDRFSAERPKGSFSTLEIQRTEQGDSAMYLCASTDRASTTGQFFGPGTRLTVL.

This clone was counted a few times. The chain combines TRBV19 with TRBJ1-5, with 7 bases matching TRBD1. The CDR3 is made up of 13 amino acids. Trimming cost V 7 bases and J 7 bases; bases outside gene matches: 7. CDR1 is LNHDA, CDR2 SQIVND, per germline (reference sequence). CDR3 amino acids: CASKGQISQPQHF. The CDR3 nucleotides are TGTGCCAGTAAGGGACAGATAAGCCAGCCCCAGCATTTT.

This clone was detected a few times. This chain connects TRBV18 to TRBJ1-1; D is perhaps TRBD1 (6 bases). Trimming took 3 bases from V and 11 from J, leaving 13 bases between them. The germline CDR1 and CDR2 sequences are KGHSH and LQKENI. CDR3 length: 12 residues. The DNA of the CDR3 is TGTGCCAGCTCACCCACGACAGGCTCCGCTTTCTTT. Translating it yields CASSPTTGSAFF.